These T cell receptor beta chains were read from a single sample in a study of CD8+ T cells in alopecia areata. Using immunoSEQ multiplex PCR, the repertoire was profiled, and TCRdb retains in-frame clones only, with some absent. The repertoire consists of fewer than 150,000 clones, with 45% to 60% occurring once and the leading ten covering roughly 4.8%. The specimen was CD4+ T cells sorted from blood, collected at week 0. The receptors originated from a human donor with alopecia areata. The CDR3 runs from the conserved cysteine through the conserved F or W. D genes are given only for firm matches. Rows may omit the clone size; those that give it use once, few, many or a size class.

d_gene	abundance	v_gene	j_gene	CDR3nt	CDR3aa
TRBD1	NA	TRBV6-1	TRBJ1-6	TGTGCCAGCAGGATAAAGGGGGCTGGTAATTCACCCCTCCACTTT	CASRIKGAGNSPLHF
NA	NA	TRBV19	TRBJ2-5	TGTGCCAGTAGTCCGTCACGGAGCCCGAAGACCCAGTACTTC	CASSPSRSPKTQYF
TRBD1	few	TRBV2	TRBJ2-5	TGTGCCAGCAGTTCGGACAGGGGCCAAGAGACCCAGTACTTC	CASSSDRGQETQYF
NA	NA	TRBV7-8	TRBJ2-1	TGTGCCAGCAGCTTAGCGCGGGACAGGCAGTTCTTC	CASSLARDRQFF
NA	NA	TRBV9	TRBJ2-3	TGTGCCAGCAGCGACCGTCCCTTCACAGATACGCAGTATTTT	CASSDRPFTDTQYF
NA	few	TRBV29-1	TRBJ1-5	TGCAGCGCCCTGACGGGAAGCAATCAGCCCCAGCATTTT	CSALTGSNQPQHF
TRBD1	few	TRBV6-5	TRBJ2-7	TGTGCCAGCAGCCGTAGGACAGGGCTTTTTTACGAGCAGTACTTC	CASSRRTGLFYEQYF
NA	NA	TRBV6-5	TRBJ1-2	TGTGCCAGCAGTTTCGGACCGTTCTATGGCTACACCTTC	CASSFGPFYGYTF
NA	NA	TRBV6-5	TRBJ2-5	TGTGCCAGCAGTTACGGCGGGGAGACCCAGTACTTC	CASSYGGETQYF
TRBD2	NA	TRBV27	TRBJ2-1	TGTGCCAGCAGTCTTGACGGGGGGTACAATGAGCAGTTCTTC	CASSLDGGYNEQFF
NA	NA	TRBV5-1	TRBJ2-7	TGCGCCAGCAGCTCAACAGGGCCGGAACAGTACTTC	CASSSTGPEQYF
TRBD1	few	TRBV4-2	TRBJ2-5	TGTGCCAGCAGCCAAACCTGGGACAGCGCAGAGACCCAGTACTTC	CASSQTWDSAETQYF
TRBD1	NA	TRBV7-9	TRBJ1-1	TGTGCCAGCAGCTTAGGCGTAATTGGGACAGCGGACACTGAAGCTTTCTTT	CASSLGVIGTADTEAFF
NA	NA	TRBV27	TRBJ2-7	TGTGCCAGCAGTTTAAAAGGGACTCCTTACGAGCAGTACTTC	CASSLKGTPYEQYF
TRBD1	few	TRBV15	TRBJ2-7	TGTGCCACCAGCAGAGACAGGGGGCCTTACGAGCAGTACTTC	CATSRDRGPYEQYF
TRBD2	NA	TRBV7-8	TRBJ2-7	TGTGCCAGCAGCCCCAGCGGGGGGCCAACCTACGAGCAGTACTTC	CASSPSGGPTYEQYF
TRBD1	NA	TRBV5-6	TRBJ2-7	TGTGCCAGCAGCTTGCGACTCACAGGGGGCGACGAGCAGTACTTC	CASSLRLTGGDEQYF
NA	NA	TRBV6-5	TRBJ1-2	TGTGCCAGCAGTTTGGCAGGGGCGGATGGCTACACCTTC	CASSLAGADGYTF
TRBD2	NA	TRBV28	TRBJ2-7	TGTGCCAGCAGTTCGCCCCAAGCGGGAGGATCCTACGAGCAGTACTTC	CASSSPQAGGSYEQYF
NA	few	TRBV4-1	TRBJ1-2	TGCGCCAGCAGCCAAGTCCCCCCCGGACAGAACTATGGCTACACCTTC	CASSQVPPGQNYGYTF
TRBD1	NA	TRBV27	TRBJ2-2	TGTGCCAGCCGAACCGGGACAGGGGTCATGGGCACCGGGGAGCTGTTTTTT	CASRTGTGVMGTGELFF
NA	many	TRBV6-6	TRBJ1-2	TGTGCCAGCAGTTCCAGGGAGAGCTATGGCTACACCTTC	CASSSRESYGYTF
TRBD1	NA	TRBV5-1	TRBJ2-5	TGCGCCAGCAGCTTTAGGGGACAGGGAAATCAAGAGACCCAGTACTTC	CASSFRGQGNQETQYF
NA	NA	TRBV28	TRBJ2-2	TGTGCCAGCAGTTTACCCGCCAACACCGGGGAGCTGTTTTTT	CASSLPANTGELFF
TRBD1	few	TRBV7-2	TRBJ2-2	TGTGCCAGCAGCTTAGGTGTAGGGGGCACTGCCGGGGAGCTGTTTTTT	CASSLGVGGTAGELFF
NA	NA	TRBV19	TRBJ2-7	TGTGCCAGTAGTCTTTTGGGGACGGAAACCTACGAGCAGTACTTC	CASSLLGTETYEQYF
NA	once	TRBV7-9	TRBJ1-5	TGTGCCAGCAGCTTAGAGACAAGCAATCAGCCCCAGCATTTT	CASSLETSNQPQHF
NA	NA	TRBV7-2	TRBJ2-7	TGTGCCAGCAGCTTAGCGGCGGCTGGAGTAAGGGCCTACGAGCAGTACTTC	CASSLAAAGVRAYEQYF
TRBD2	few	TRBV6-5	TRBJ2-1	TGTGCCAGCAGTTCCGGGACTAGCGGGAGTTTTGAGCAGTTCTTC	CASSSGTSGSFEQFF
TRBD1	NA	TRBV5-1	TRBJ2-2	TGCGCCAGCAGTACGGACAGGGGGAACACCGGGGAGCTGTTTTTT	CASSTDRGNTGELFF
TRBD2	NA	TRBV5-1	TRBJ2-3	TGCGCCAGCAGCCATTTAGCGGGGGGTCCCGCAGATACGCAGTATTTT	CASSHLAGGPADTQYF
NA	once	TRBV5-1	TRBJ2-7	TGCGCCAGCAGCTTGGGCCGGGGGGCGAGTTCCTACGAGCAGTACTTC	CASSLGRGASSYEQYF
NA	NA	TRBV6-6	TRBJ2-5	TGTGCCAGCAGTTACTCAGGAGAGACCCAGTACTTC	CASSYSGETQYF
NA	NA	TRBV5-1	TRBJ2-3	TGCGCCAGCAGCTTGATTGTTACAGATACGCAGTATTTT	CASSLIVTDTQYF
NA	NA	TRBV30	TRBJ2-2	TGTGCCGCAAGTCTAGCGACCGGGGAGCTGTTTTTT	CAASLATGELFF
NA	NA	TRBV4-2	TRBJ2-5	TGTGCCAGCAGCCTGGATCTGAGGTCGGAGACCCAGTACTTC	CASSLDLRSETQYF
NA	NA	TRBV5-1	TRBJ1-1	TGCGCCAGCAGCTTGGAGGGCGGGAACACTGAAGCTTTCTTT	CASSLEGGNTEAFF
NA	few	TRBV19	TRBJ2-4	TGTGCCAGTAGTATCATTTCAGGGCGTAGAAACATTCAGTACTTC	CASSIISGRRNIQYF
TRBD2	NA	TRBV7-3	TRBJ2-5	TGTGCCAGCAGCTTAACGAATGGGAGGGGAGAGACCCAGTACTTC	CASSLTNGRGETQYF
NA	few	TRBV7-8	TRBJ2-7	TGTGCCAGCAGCTTAGCGAGACCCCGGGACGGCTACGAGCAGTACTTC	CASSLARPRDGYEQYF
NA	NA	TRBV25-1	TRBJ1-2	TGTGCCAGCAGTTCAAATGGGAGGGGAAATGGCTACACCTTC	CASSSNGRGNGYTF
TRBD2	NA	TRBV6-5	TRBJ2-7	TGTGCCAGCAGTTACTCGATGACTAGCGGGGGAAACGAGCAGTACTTC	CASSYSMTSGGNEQYF
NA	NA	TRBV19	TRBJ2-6	TGTGCCAGTACTGACAGGTCTGGGGCCAACGTCCTGACTTTC	CASTDRSGANVLTF
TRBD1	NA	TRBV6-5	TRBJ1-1	TGTGCCAGCAGTTACTCTAACAGGGGGACTGAAGCTTTCTTT	CASSYSNRGTEAFF
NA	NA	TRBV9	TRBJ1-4	TGTGCCAGCAGCGTAGGTTCAGGGGTTGAAAAACTGTTTTTT	CASSVGSGVEKLFF
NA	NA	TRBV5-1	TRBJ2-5	TGCGCCAGCAGCTTGGTGGGTGGAGAGACCCAGTACTTC	CASSLVGGETQYF
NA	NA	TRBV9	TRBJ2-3	TGTGCCAGCAGCGTAGTTGGCGGGGGCTCAGATACGCAGTATTTT	CASSVVGGGSDTQYF
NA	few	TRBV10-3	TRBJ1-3	TGTGCCATCAGTGATCGGGGGAAAGGTCCTGGAAACACCATATATTTT	CAISDRGKGPGNTIYF
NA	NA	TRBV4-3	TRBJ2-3	TGCGCCAGCAGCCAGATGAAGGGTGGTAGGAGGGGTGATACGCAGTATTTT	CASSQMKGGRRGDTQYF
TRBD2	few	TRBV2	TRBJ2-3	TGTGCCAGCAGGCTAGCGGGAGGGCCGGATACGCAGTATTTT	CASRLAGGPDTQYF
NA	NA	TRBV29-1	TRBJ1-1	TGCAGCGTGCACCCGTACAGGGAGGGGAGCGCTTTCTTT	CSVHPYREGSAFF
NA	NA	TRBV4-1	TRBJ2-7	TGCGCCAGCAGCCAACGGGACGGCTACGAGCAGTACTTC	CASSQRDGYEQYF
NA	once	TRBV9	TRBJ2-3	TGTGCCAGCAGCGGCACCGGGACTGCAGCGTCAGATACGCAGTATTTT	CASSGTGTAASDTQYF
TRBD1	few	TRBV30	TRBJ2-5	TGTGCCTGGAGTTCGACAGGGCTCCAAGAGACCCAGTACTTC	CAWSSTGLQETQYF
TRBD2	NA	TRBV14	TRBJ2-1	TGTGCCAGCAGCCAAGGGGGACTAGCGGGCCTCAATGAGCAGTTCTTC	CASSQGGLAGLNEQFF
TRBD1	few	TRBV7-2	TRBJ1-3	TGTGCCAGCAGCGGGGGCAGGGGGCTCTCTGGAAACACCATATATTTT	CASSGGRGLSGNTIYF